A single sample is the source of the 32 T cell receptor beta chains below, sequenced in a study of shared clonotypes between healthy human individuals. The assay was immunoSEQ multiplex PCR, and TCRdb's table has in-frame clones only and misses some. Altogether about 2.5 million clones are present, 85% to 95% being singletons, with the ten largest covering approximately 0.41%. Sequenced material: naive CD4+ T cells from PBMCs. This sample's subset: CD45RA+ positively selected. Every receptor here comes from a man between 18 and 35 years old in good health. Some clones in this sample may be carry-over from other donors' samples.

The chain combines TRBV19 with TRBJ1-4, with D perhaps TRBD1 (5 bases). V was clipped by 5 bases and J by 3 bases, with 13 bases between them. Germline CDR1 and CDR2: LNHDA and SQIVND (reference sequence). The CDR3 has 15 amino acids. DNA of the CDR3: TGTGCCAGTAGTCCTTACAGGAACCCTAATGAAAAACTGTTTTTT. Translation gives CASSPYRNPNEKLFF.

On this clone: The same CDR3 can be traced to other DNA sequences in this sample. This sequence joins TRBV6-1 and TRBJ2-3, with D perhaps TRBD2 (5 bases). Trimming took 6 bases from V and 3 from J, leaving 10 bases between them. This CDR3 comprises 13 residues. In germline, CDR1 is MNHNS, CDR2 SASEGT. The CDR3 protein is CASSAPGTDTQYF. CDR3 DNA sequence: TGTGCCAGCAGCGCCCCGGGGACAGATACGCAGTATTTT.

The chain is built from TRBV5-1 and TRBJ2-7; D unresolved. The germline gives CDR1 SGHRS, CDR2 YFSETQ. This CDR3 comprises 15 residues. Trimming took 5 bases from V and 3 from J, leaving 18 bases between them. The CDR3 reads CASRIGMADDYEQYF. DNA of the CDR3: TGCGCCAGCAGAATTGGGATGGCCGACGACTACGAGCAGTACTTC.

This chain connects TRBV11-2 to TRBJ1-4; D gene uncertain. Per the germline V gene, CDR1 is SGHAT and CDR2 is FQNNGV. The CDR3 loop spans 13 amino acids. V was trimmed by 7 bases and J by 8 bases, leaving 14 bases between them. The CDR3 sequence is CASTPRGLEKLFF. The CDR3 nucleotides read TGTGCCAGCACACCACGGGGTTTGGAAAAACTGTTTTTT.

The rearrangement uses TRBV30 and TRBJ1-2; 7 nucleotides line up with TRBD1. V lost 5 bases and J lost 5; bases outside the gene matches: 5. CDR1 and CDR2 from the germline V gene are GTSNPN and SVGIG (reference sequence). The CDR3 spans 12 residues. CDR3 in DNA: TGTGCCTGGTCGACAGGGCGGTATGGCTACACCTTC. As protein: CAWSTGRYGYTF.

The J gene is TRBJ2-3, the V gene TRBV11-3, with D maybe TRBD2 (6 bases). V was clipped by 1 base and J by 3 bases, with 17 bases between them. Germline values: CDR1 SGHNT, CDR2 YENEEA. CDR3 length: 17 amino acids. Here the CDR3 reads CASSLGADIAGTDTQYF. The CDR3 bases are TGTGCCAGCAGCTTAGGAGCCGACATTGCGGGGACAGATACGCAGTATTTT.

The chain has TRBV7-2 and TRBJ2-2; no definite D call. CDR1 SGHTA and CDR2 FQGNSA come from the germline V gene. V was shortened by 1 base and J by 6 bases, with 6 bases between the two germline ends. The CDR3 has 13 amino acids. CDR3: CASSLDMAGELFF. In DNA form, the CDR3 reads TGTGCCAGCAGCTTAGACATGGCCGGGGAGCTGTTTTTT.

The chain couples TRBV6-5 to TRBJ2-2; 11 positions match TRBD1. In germline, CDR1 is MNHEY, CDR2 SVGAGI. This CDR3 comprises 14 residues. The ends lost 7 bases at V and 6 bases at J; junction bases unmatched: 4. The CDR3 spells CASNRGQGAGELFF. The DNA of the CDR3 is TGTGCCAGCAATAGGGGACAGGGGGCCGGGGAGCTGTTTTTT.

The rearrangement uses TRBV9 and TRBJ1-2; 9 bases are a match to TRBD1. The CDR3 consists of 14 residues. Trimming removed 6 bases from V and 2 bases from J; junction bases left unmatched: 5. The germline V gene encodes CDR1 SGDLS and CDR2 YYNGEE. The CDR3 coding sequence is TGTGCCAGCACCCCCGGACAGGGGAACTATGGCTACACCTTC. It codes for CASTPGQGNYGYTF.

The J gene is TRBJ2-3, the V gene TRBV4-1; 9 bases line up with TRBD2. Germline V gene lookup returns CDR1 MGHRA and CDR2 YSYEKL. With 1 base clipped from V and 2 bases from J, the junction kept 4 bases outside the gene matches. The CDR3 consists of 16 residues. CDR3 amino acids: CASSQGLAEATDTQYF. The DNA of the CDR3 is TGCGCCAGCAGCCAAGGACTAGCGGAGGCCACAGATACGCAGTATTTT.

This sequence joins TRBV28 and TRBJ2-7; TRBD2 aligns across 7 bases. J lost 9 bases, V lost 4 bases, and 12 bases had no gene match. Germline assignment: CDR1 MDHEN and CDR2 SYDVKM. The CDR3 sequence is 14 residues long. This CDR3 is CASSSVSSREGQYF. The DNA for the CDR3 is TGTGCCAGCAGTTCCGTTTCAAGCAGGGAGGGGCAGTACTTC.

The gene calls are TRBV5-1 and TRBJ2-3, with TRBD1 as a possible D gene (6 bases). Per germline, CDR1 SGHRS and CDR2 YFSETQ. This CDR3 has 15 residues. V was trimmed by 0 bases and J by 2 bases, leaving 10 bases between them. The CDR3 DNA reads as TGCGCCAGCAGCTTGGACAGGGCACACACAGATACGCAGTATTTT. This gives the protein CASSLDRAHTDTQYF.

In this sample, this clone turned up a few times. The sample holds other DNA sequences that translate to the same CDR3. The chain employs TRBV28 and TRBJ1-6; the D gene is possibly TRBD1 (5 bases). The germline V gene has CDR1 MDHEN and CDR2 SYDVKM. The CDR3 length is 15 residues. With 5 bases removed from V and 0 bases from J, the gap between germline ends came to 8 bases. The CDR3 sequence: CASSGGSSYNSPLHF. The CDR3 DNA follows: TGTGCCAGCAGTGGGGGGAGCTCCTATAATTCACCCCTCCACTTT.

The chain couples TRBV14 to TRBJ2-6; 11 bases map to TRBD2. CDR1 SGHDN and CDR2 FVKESK come from the germline V gene. The CDR3 has 19 amino acids. The junction had 8 bases not matched to a gene; V was cut back by 4 bases and J by 0 bases. CDR3 DNA sequence: TGTGCCAGCAGCCTCCTCGGACTAGCGGGTTTCTCTGGGGCCAACGTCCTGACTTTC. The encoded protein is CASSLLGLAGFSGANVLTF.

This clone was recorded only once. V usage is TRBV19 and J usage is TRBJ1-2; D is undetermined. The germline V and J ends were trimmed by 5 bases and 2 bases, with 9 bases remaining between them. Germline V CDR1 and CDR2: LNHDA, SQIVND (reference sequence). The CDR3 runs to 13 residues. The CDR3 region has the DNA TGTGCCAGTAGTTTTGCACAGAACTATGGCTACACCTTC. This codes for CASSFAQNYGYTF.

The chain carries TRBV28 and TRBJ2-2; D unclear. Germline-derived CDR1 and CDR2 are MDHEN and SYDVKM. Trimming stripped 2 bases from V and 4 bases from J, with 8 bases between. The CDR3 is 14 amino acids. CDR3 DNA sequence: TGTGCCAGCAGTTTAGGTAGACTCACCGGGGAGCTGTTTTTT. Protein: CASSLGRLTGELFF.

The J gene is TRBJ2-2, the V gene TRBV5-1, with D perhaps assigned TRBD1 or TRBD2 (5 bases each). The germline V gene encodes CDR1 SGHRS and CDR2 YFSETQ. Trimming took 5 bases from V and 7 from J, leaving 18 bases between them. The CDR3 is made up of 15 amino acids. CDR3 sequence: CASRLQAGAGGELFF. In DNA form, the CDR3 reads TGCGCCAGCAGGCTCCAAGCCGGGGCGGGCGGGGAGCTGTTTTTT.

The chain links TRBV9 to TRBJ2-3; 8 bases align to TRBD2. The length of the CDR3 is 15 residues. V gave up 2 bases and J gave up 6 bases; unmatched junction bases: 8. Germline V gene sequence: CDR1 SGDLS, CDR2 YYNGEE. This CDR3 reads CASSVSGRAIDTQYF. In nucleotides, the CDR3 is TGTGCCAGCAGCGTTTCCGGGAGGGCCATCGATACGCAGTATTTT.

The chain's CDR3 is CASSPLGGEGEAFF. The CDR3 nucleotides are TGTGCCAGCTCACCACTGGGGGGCGAGGGTGAAGCTTTCTTT. V usage is TRBV18 and J usage is TRBJ1-1; D possibly corresponds to TRBD1 (6 bases). Germline assignment: CDR1 KGHSH and CDR2 LQKENI. V shed 1 base and J shed 7 bases, with 13 bases lying between them. This CDR3 is built from 14 residues.

The V call is TRBV19, the J call TRBJ2-7; D perhaps matches TRBD1 (7 bases). From germline, CDR1 is LNHDA and CDR2 SQIVND (reference sequence). CDR3 length: 16 amino acids. The V and J ends lost 6 bases and 0 bases respectively, with 18 bases between them. The CDR3 is CASSQSARGVSYEQYF. In nucleotides, the CDR3 is TGTGCCAGTAGCCAGTCGGCCAGGGGGGTCTCCTACGAGCAGTACTTC. Full variable domain (rest looked up from reference TRBV19 and TRBJ2-7): DGGITQSPKYLFRKEGQNVTLSCEQNLNHDAMYWYRQDPGQGLRLIYYSQIVNDFQKGDIAEGYSVSREKKESFPLTVTSAQKNPTAFYLCASSQSARGVSYEQYFGPGTRLTVT.

This sequence joins TRBV6-6 and TRBJ1-5, with 7 bases that match TRBD1. The CDR3 has 15 amino acids. The trim removed 2 bases at V and 4 bases at J, leaving 5 bases unmatched. CDR1 is MNHNY, CDR2 SVGAGI, per germline (reference sequence). CDR3 bases: TGTGCCAGCAGTTACGGGGACAGCACGAATCAGCCCCAGCATTTT. It encodes CASSYGDSTNQPQHF.

The genes are TRBV25-1 and TRBJ2-7, with D possibly matching TRBD1 (6 bases). The CDR3 is 14 amino acids. Trimming cost V 7 bases and J 2 bases, with 15 bases left between them. Germline assignment: CDR1 MGHDK and CDR2 SYGVNS. CDR3 DNA: TGTGCCAGCATTAGCCGGGACATACCCTACGAGCAGTACTTC. Encoded protein: CASISRDIPYEQYF.

The chain employs TRBV11-2 and TRBJ2-7; 11 bases line up with TRBD1. Trimming cost V 2 bases and J 6 bases; bases outside gene matches: 3. The CDR3 is made up of 14 amino acids. Per the germline V gene, CDR1 is SGHAT and CDR2 is FQNNGV. CDR3 DNA sequence: TGTGCCAGCAGCTTAACCGGGACAGGGGGCGAGCAGTACTTC. This encodes CASSLTGTGGEQYF.

V gene TRBV5-5 combines with J gene TRBJ2-7; no reliable D call. The CDR3 consists of 14 residues. Germline loops: CDR1 SGHKS, CDR2 YYEKEE (reference sequence). Trimming shortened V by 1 base and J by 2 bases, and 10 bases separated the two germline ends. The CDR3 loop is CASSLSHRTYEQYF. The CDR3 DNA is TGTGCCAGCAGCTTGTCGCACAGAACCTACGAGCAGTACTTC.

The J gene is TRBJ2-3, the V gene TRBV2, with TRBD2 identical over 9 bases. Germline values: CDR1 SNHLY, CDR2 FYNNEI. The CDR3 is 16 residues long. Losses at the gene ends were 2 bases for V and 4 bases for J; bases not matched to a gene: 7. The CDR3 sequence: CASSEQGAGGSDTQYF. CDR3 coding DNA: TGTGCCAGCAGTGAACAGGGTGCGGGAGGGTCAGATACGCAGTATTTT.

About this clone itself: Other DNA sequences in the same sample also yield this CDR3. The chain combines TRBV18 with TRBJ1-4; D unresolved. Deletions cut 2 bases from V and 0 bases from J, with 10 bases between. Germline V gene lookup returns CDR1 KGHSH and CDR2 LQKENI. This CDR3 comprises 16 residues. The CDR3 is CASSPWTATTNEKLFF. The CDR3 DNA reads TGTGCCAGCTCACCATGGACGGCAACAACTAATGAAAAACTGTTTTTT. Complete variable domain (other parts from reference TRBV18 and TRBJ1-4): NAGVMQNPRHLVRRRGQEARLRCSPMKGHSHVYWYRQLPEEGLKFMVYLQKENIIDESGMPKERFSAEFPKEGPSILRIQQVVRGDSAAYFCASSPWTATTNEKLFFGSGTQLSVL.

The chain combines TRBV18 with TRBJ2-5; a possible D gene is TRBD1 (5 bases). V lost 5 bases to trimming and J lost 5 bases, with 15 bases between them. CDR3 size: 14 residues. Germline V lookup: CDR1 KGHSH, CDR2 LQKENI. The CDR3 protein is CASSSVGWGETQYF. The CDR3 DNA sequence: TGTGCCAGCTCATCAGTCGGTTGGGGCGAGACCCAGTACTTC.

The genes are TRBV7-2 and TRBJ1-2; unclear D gene. The CDR3 spans 12 residues. With 5 bases removed from V and 8 bases from J, the gap between germline ends came to 12 bases. The germline V gene has CDR1 SGHTA and CDR2 FQGNSA. As DNA, the CDR3 is TGTGCCAGCAGCCCCTCAGGACGAGGCTACACCTTC. Translation gives CASSPSGRGYTF.

The V call is TRBV5-1, the J call TRBJ2-2; D may be TRBD1 (5 bases). The V and J ends lost 1 base and 1 base respectively, with 11 bases between them. Germline assignment: CDR1 SGHRS and CDR2 YFSETQ. This CDR3 is built from 16 residues. As DNA, the CDR3 is TGCGCCAGCAGCTTGCTTGGCAGGGAGAACACCGGGGAGCTGTTTTTT. Amino acids: CASSLLGRENTGELFF. The whole variable domain, filled in from reference TRBV5-1 and TRBJ2-2, reads KAGVTQTPRYLIKTRGQQVTLSCSPISGHRSVSWYQQTPGQGLQFLFEYFSETQRNKGNFPGRFSGRQFSNSRSEMNVSTLELGDSALYLCASSLLGRENTGELFFGEGSRLTVL.

The CDR3 region is CASRNPPGGGKYEQYF. The CDR3 DNA follows: TGTGCCAGCAGGAACCCCCCAGGGGGCGGGAAGTACGAGCAGTACTTC. The J gene is TRBJ2-7, the V gene TRBV28, with 8 nucleotides matching TRBD1. Germline CDR1 MDHEN, CDR2 SYDVKM. The J segment lost 4 bases and the V segment lost 6 bases, leaving 14 bases of the junction unmatched. The CDR3 is 16 residues long.

The V and J genes are TRBV6-1 and TRBJ1-1, with TRBD1 matching 10 bases. V lost 6 bases and J lost 4; bases outside the gene matches: 5. CDR1 MNHNS and CDR2 SASEGT come from the germline V gene. The CDR3 totals 14 residues. The CDR3 sequence is CASSADRGATEAFF. The DNA of the CDR3 is TGTGCCAGCAGCGCGGACAGGGGGGCCACTGAAGCTTTCTTT.

This chain links TRBV7-9 with TRBJ2-5; 12 nucleotides match TRBD2. The J call may be in error: the DNA end matches TRBJ2-7 better. The germline gives CDR1 SEHNR, CDR2 FQNEAQ (reference sequence). The CDR3 loop spans 14 amino acids. CDR3 in DNA: TGTGCCAGCAGCCCGACTAGCGGGAGCTACGAGCAGTACTTC. Translation gives CASSPTSGSYEQYF.